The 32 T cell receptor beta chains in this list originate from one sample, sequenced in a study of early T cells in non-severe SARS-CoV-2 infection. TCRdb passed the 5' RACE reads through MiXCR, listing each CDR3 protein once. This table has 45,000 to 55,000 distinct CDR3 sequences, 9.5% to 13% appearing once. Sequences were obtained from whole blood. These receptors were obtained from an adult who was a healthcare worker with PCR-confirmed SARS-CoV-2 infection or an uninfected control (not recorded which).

The DNA for the CDR3 is TGTGCCAGCTCACCCTACCGGACGGGACAGGGGTCTTCACCCCTCCACTTT. This gives the protein CASSPYRTGQGSSPLHF. The genes are TRBV18 and TRBJ1-6; 10 bases match TRBD1. The CDR3 covers 17 residues. V lost 3 bases, J lost 9 bases, and 11 bases stayed unmatched. Germline V gives CDR1 KGHSH, CDR2 LQKENI.

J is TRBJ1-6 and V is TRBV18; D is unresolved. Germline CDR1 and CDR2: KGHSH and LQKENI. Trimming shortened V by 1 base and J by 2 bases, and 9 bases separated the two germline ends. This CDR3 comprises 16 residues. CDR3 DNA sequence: TGTGCCAGCTCACCACAGGGTAGTACCTATAATTCACCCCTCCACTTT. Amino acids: CASSPQGSTYNSPLHF.

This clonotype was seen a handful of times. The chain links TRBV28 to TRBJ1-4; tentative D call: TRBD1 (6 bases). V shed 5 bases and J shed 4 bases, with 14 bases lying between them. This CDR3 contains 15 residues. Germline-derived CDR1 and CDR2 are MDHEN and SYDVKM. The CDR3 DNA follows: TGTGCCAGCAGTACTGGACAGCCCGTTAATGAAAAACTGTTTTTT. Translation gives CASSTGQPVNEKLFF.

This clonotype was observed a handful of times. The CDR3 sequence is CAWIEAGGRFF. CDR3 DNA: TGTGCCTGGATTGAGGCGGGGGGCAGGTTCTTC. The rearrangement links TRBV30 to TRBJ2-1, with 8 positions matching TRBD2. The CDR3 runs 11 residues. CDR1 is GTSNPN and CDR2 is SVGIG in the germline V gene (reference sequence). J lost 15 bases, V lost 4 bases, and 8 bases had no gene match.

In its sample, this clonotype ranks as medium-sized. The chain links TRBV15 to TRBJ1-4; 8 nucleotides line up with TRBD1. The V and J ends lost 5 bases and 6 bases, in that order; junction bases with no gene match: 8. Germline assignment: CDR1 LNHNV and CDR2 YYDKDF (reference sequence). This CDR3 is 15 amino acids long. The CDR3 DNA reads TGTGCCACCAGCTCCCAGGGGGCCCCAGATGAAAAACTGTTTTTT. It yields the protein CATSSQGAPDEKLFF.

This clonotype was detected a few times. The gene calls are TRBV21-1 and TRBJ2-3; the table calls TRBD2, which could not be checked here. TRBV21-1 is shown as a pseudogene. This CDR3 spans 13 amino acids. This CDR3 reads CASSNGGADTQYF. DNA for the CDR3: TGTGCCAGCAGCAACGGCGGGGCAGATACGCAGTATTTT.

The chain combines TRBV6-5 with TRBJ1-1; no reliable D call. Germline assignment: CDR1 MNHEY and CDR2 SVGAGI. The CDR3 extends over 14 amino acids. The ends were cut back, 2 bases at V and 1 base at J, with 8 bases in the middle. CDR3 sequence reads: CASSYEAGNTEAFF. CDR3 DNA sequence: TGTGCCAGCAGTTACGAGGCGGGGAACACTGAAGCTTTCTTT.

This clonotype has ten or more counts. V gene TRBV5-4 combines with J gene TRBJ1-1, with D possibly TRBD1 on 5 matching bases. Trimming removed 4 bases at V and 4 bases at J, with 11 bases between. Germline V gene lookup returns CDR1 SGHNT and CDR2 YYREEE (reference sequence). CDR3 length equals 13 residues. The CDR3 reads CASSPREGTEAFF. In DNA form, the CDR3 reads TGTGCCAGCAGCCCCAGGGAGGGCACTGAAGCTTTCTTT.

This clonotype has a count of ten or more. In nucleotides, the CDR3 is TGTGCCAGCAGGCGAGCAGGCCTCAGCGGAGATACGCAGTATTTT. As protein: CASRRAGLSGDTQYF. The chain carries TRBV12-3 or TRBV12-4 and TRBJ2-3; D possibly corresponds to TRBD2 (5 bases). With 6 bases removed from V and 5 bases from J, the gap between germline ends came to 18 bases. The CDR3 has 15 residues.

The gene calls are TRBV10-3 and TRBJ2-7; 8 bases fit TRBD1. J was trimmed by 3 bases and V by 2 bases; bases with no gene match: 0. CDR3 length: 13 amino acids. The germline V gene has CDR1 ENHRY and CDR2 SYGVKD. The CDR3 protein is CAISEGQGYEQYF. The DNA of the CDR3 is TGTGCCATCAGTGAGGGACAGGGCTACGAGCAGTACTTC.

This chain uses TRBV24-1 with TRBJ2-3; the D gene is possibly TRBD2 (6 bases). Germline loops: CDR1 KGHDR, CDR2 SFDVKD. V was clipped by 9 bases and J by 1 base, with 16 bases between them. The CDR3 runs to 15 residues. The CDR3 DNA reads TGTGCCACCGGGGTGGGGACTGGTGGCACAGATACGCAGTATTTT. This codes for CATGVGTGGTDTQYF.

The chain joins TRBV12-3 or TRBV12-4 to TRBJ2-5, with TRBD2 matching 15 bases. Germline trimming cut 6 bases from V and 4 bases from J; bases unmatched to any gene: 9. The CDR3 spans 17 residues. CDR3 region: CASSRRGLAGGGETQYF. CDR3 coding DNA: TGTGCCAGCAGCCGGAGGGGACTAGCGGGAGGAGGAGAGACCCAGTACTTC.

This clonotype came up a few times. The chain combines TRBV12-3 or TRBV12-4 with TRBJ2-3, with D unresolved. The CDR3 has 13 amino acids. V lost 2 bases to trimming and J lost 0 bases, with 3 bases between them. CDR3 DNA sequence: TGTGCCAGCAGTTTACTTAGCACAGATACGCAGTATTTT. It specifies CASSLLSTDTQYF.

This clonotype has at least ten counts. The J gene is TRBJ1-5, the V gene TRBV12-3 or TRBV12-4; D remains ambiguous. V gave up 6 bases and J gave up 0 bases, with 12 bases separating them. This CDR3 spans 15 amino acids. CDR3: CASSRDLYSNQPQHF. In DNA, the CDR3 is TGTGCCAGCAGCCGCGACCTATATAGCAATCAGCCCCAGCATTTT.

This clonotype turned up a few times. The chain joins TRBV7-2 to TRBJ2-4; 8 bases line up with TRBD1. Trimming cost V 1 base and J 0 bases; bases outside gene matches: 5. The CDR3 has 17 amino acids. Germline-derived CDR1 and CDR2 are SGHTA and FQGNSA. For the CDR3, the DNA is TGTGCCAGCAGCTTAGGACAGGGGACCCTAGCCAAAAACATTCAGTACTTC. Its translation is CASSLGQGTLAKNIQYF.

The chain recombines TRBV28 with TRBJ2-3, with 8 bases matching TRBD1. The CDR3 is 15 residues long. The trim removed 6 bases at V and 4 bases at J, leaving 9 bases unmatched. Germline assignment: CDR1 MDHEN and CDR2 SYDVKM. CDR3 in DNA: TGTGCCAGCAGGCTTGACAGGGGAGAAGCAGATACGCAGTATTTT. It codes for CASRLDRGEADTQYF. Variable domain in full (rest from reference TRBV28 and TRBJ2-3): DVKVTQSSRYLVKRTGEKVFLECVQDMDHENMFWYRQDPGLGLRLIYFSYDVKMKEKGDIPEGYSVSREKKERFSLILESASTNQTSMYLCASRLDRGEADTQYFGPGTRLTVL.

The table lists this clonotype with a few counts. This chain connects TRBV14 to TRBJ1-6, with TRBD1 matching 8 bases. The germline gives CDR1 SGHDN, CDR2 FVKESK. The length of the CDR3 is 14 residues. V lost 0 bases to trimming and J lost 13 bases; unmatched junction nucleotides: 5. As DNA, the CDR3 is TGTGCCAGCAGCCAAGATCACGGGACAGGTCCCCTCCACTTT. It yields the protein CASSQDHGTGPLHF.

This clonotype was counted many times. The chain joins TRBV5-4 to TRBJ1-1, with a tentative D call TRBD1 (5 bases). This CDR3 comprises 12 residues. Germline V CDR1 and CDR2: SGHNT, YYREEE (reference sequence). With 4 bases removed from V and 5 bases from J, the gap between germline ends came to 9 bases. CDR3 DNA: TGTGCCAGCAGCCCCGAGGGGACTGAAGCTTTCTTT. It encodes CASSPEGTEAFF.

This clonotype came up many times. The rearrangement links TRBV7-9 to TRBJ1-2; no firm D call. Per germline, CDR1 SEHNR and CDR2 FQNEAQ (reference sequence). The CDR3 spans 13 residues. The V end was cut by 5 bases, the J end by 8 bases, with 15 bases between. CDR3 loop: CASSQDVKEGYTF. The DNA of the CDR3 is TGTGCCAGCAGCCAGGACGTTAAGGAAGGCTACACCTTC.

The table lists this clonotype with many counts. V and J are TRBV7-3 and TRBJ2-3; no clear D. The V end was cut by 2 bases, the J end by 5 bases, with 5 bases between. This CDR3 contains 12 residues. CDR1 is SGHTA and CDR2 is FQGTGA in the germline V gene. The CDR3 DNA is TGTGCCAGCAGCTTAGGAAGAGATACGCAGTATTTT. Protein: CASSLGRDTQYF.

The CDR3 DNA is TGTGCCAGCAGTTCAGTAGCGGGGGACACAGATACGCAGTATTTT. Amino acid sequence: CASSSVAGDTDTQYF. The chain employs TRBV28 and TRBJ2-3; TRBD2 agrees at 9 bases. The CDR3 loop spans 15 amino acids. V lost 4 bases, J lost 2 bases, and 4 bases stayed unmatched. Per the germline V gene, CDR1 is MDHEN and CDR2 is SYDVKM.

The CDR3 DNA reads TGTGCCAGCAGCAAATCGGGGACCTACGAGCAGTACTTC. Translation gives CASSKSGTYEQYF. The chain is built from TRBV5-4 and TRBJ2-7, with D possibly being TRBD2 (5 bases). Germline values: CDR1 SGHNT, CDR2 YYREEE (reference sequence). This CDR3 has 13 amino acids. Trimming stripped 4 bases from V and 2 bases from J, with 10 bases between.

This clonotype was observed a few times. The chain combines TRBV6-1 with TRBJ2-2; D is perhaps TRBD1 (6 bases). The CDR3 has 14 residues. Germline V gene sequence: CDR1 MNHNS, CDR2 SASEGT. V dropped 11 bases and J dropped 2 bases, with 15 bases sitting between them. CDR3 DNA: TGTGCCCTTTCGGGACAAACCAACACCGGGGAGCTGTTTTTT. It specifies CALSGQTNTGELFF.

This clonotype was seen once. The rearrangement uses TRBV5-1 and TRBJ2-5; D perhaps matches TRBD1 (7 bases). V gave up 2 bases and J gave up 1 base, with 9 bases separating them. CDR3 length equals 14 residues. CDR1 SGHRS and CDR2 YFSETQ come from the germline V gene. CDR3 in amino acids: CASSFQGGQETQYF. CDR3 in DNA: TGCGCCAGCAGCTTCCAGGGGGGCCAAGAGACCCAGTACTTC.

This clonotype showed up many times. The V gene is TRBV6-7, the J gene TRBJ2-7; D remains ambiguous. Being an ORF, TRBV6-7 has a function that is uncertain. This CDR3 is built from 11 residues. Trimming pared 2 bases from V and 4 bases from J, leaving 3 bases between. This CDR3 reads CASSYEYEQYF. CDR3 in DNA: TGTGCCAGCAGTTACGAGTACGAGCAGTACTTC.

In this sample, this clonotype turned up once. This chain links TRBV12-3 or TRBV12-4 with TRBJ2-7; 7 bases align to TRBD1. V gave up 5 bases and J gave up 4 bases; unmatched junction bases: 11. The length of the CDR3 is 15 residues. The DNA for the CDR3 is TGTGCCAGCAGTGCTCGTACAGGGGCGGGTTACGAGCAGTACTTC. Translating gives CASSARTGAGYEQYF.

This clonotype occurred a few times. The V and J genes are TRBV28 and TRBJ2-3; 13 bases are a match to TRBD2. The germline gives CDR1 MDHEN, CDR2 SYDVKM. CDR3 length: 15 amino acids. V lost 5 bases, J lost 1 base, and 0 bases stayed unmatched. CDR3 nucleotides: TGTGCCAGCAGTACTAGCGGGGGGGGCACAGATACGCAGTATTTT. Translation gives CASSTSGGGTDTQYF.

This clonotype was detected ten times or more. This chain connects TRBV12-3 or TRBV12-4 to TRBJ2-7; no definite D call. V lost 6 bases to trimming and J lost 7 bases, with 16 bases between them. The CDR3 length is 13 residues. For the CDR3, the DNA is TGTGCCAGCAGCCCGGTTAGGGTGGGGGAGCAGTACTTC. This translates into CASSPVRVGEQYF.

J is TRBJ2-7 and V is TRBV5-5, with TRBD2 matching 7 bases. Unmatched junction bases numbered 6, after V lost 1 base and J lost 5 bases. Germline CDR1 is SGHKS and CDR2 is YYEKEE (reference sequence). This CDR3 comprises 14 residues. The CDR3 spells CASSLFRGRDEQYF. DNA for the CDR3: TGTGCCAGCAGCTTGTTCAGAGGGAGGGACGAGCAGTACTTC. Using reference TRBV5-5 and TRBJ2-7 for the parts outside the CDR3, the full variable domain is DAGVTQSPTHLIKTRGQQVTLRCSPISGHKSVSWYQQVLGQGPQFIFQYYEKEERGRGNFPDRFSARQFPNYSSELNVNALLLGDSALYLCASSLFRGRDEQYFGPGTRLTVT.

The CDR3: CASSQKDSGLGGNEQFF. CDR3 nucleotide sequence: TGTGCCAGCAGCCAAAAGGACTCGGGACTAGGGGGAAATGAGCAGTTCTTC. The chain uses TRBV3-1 and TRBJ2-1, with TRBD2 matching 8 bases. Per the germline V gene, CDR1 is LGHDT and CDR2 is YNNKEL (reference sequence). Unmatched junction bases numbered 13, after V lost 2 bases and J lost 7 bases. The CDR3 length is 17 residues.

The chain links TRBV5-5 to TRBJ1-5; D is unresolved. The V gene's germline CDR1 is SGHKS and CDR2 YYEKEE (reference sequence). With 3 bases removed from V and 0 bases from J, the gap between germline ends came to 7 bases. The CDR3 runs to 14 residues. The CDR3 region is CASSWAFSNQPQHF. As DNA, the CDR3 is TGTGCCAGCAGCTGGGCGTTTAGCAATCAGCCCCAGCATTTT.

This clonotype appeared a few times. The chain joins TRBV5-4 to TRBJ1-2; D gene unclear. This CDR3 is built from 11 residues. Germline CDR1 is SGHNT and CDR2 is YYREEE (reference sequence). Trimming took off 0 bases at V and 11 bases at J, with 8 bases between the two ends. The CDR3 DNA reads TGTGCCAGCAGCTTGGTAGACGCTTACACCTTC. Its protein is CASSLVDAYTF. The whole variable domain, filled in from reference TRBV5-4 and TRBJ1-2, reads ETGVTQSPTHLIKTRGQQVTLRCSSQSGHNTVSWYQQALGQGPQFIFQYYREEENGRGNFPPRFSGLQFPNYSSELNVNALELDDSALYLCASSLVDAYTFGSGTRLTVV.